This T cell receptor (beta chain) emerged from a study of shared clonotypes between healthy human individuals. About the study: CD4 naive cells filled three plates per donor, CD4 memory three, CD8 naive two and CD8 memory one.

About this clone itself: Antigen: not known.

V lost 4 bases to trimming and J lost 2 bases, with 4 bases between them. Germline loops: CDR1 SGHNT, CDR2 YYREEE (reference sequence). The CDR3 is 12 amino acids. Each PCR replicate from the sorted subsets contained 150 to 250 ng DNA, which is tens of thousands of T cell genomes. Here immunoSEQ multiplex PCR was the method, and the copy in TCRdb shows in-frame clones only, minus some. The sample includes some 2 million clones, about 95% of them seen just once. The naive CD8 subset, CD45RO-negative cells positively selected for CCR7, excluded terminally differentiated effector memory CD45RA+ cells. Study findings and constraints: Naive CD4 clonotypes were shared across a handful of donors at about 5%.

Sequenced sample: naive CD8+ T cells sorted from blood. This chain joins TRBV5-4 and TRBJ2-4; no clear D gene. The sequence derives from a man aged 18-30 years in good health. The CDR3 spells CASSDTKNIQYF. CDR3 nucleotide sequence: TGTGCCAGCAGCGATACCAAAAACATTCAGTACTTC.